The clone carrying this T cell receptor (beta chain) was seen only once. What it binds is not known. The sample belongs to a study of cytomegalovirus exposure and HLA in healthy donors. Samples came from healthy bone marrow donors. Findings and limits, study-wide: Reports state that TCR beta sequences accurately predicted most subjects' HLA-A and HLA-B alleles. It was assumed in the presence/absence analyses that sequencing depth was roughly uniform across donors.

Amplification used 60 Vbeta primers and 13 Jbeta primers. Using immunoSEQ multiplex PCR, the repertoire was profiled, and TCRdb retains in-frame clones only, with some absent. Of over 150,000 clones listed, 75% to 90% were seen once; the top ten hold approximately 1.2%. Sequencing was performed on PBMCs. This receptor was identified in a boy aged 2 to 10 in good health and CMV-seronegative.

CDR3 nucleotide sequence: TGTGCCAGCTCACCATCACCGGGGGATAGGGATACGCAGTATTTT. The encoded protein is CASSPSPGDRDTQYF. The chain employs TRBV18 and TRBJ2-3; a weak D match, TRBD2 (6 bases). Germline loops: CDR1 KGHSH, CDR2 LQKENI. This CDR3 is 15 amino acids long. Between the trimmed V and J ends, which lost 2 bases and 6 bases, there was a span of 15 bases.